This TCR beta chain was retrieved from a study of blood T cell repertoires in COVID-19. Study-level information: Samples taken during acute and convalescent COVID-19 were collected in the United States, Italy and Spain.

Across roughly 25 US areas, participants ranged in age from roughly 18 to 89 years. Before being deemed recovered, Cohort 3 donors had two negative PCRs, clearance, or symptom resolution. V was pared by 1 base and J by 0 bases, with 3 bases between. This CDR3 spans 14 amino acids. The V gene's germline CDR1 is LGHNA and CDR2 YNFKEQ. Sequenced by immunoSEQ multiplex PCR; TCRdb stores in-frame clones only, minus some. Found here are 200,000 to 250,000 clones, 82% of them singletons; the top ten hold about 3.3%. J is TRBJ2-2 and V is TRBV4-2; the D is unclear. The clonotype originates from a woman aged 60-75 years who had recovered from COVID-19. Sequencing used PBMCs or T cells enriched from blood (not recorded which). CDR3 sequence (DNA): TGTGCCAGCAGCCAAGGGCCGAACACCGGGGAGCTGTTTTTT. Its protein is CASSQGPNTGELFF.